The next 10 T cell receptor beta chains were all read from a single sample in a study of blood T cell repertoires in COVID-19. The repertoire was sequenced with immunoSEQ multiplex PCR; TCRdb's copy has only in-frame clones and lacks some. The sample gives around 190,000 clones, 84% of which show up once; less than 15% is in the top ten. Sequencing was performed on peripheral blood. The origin of the receptors is a human donor in a cohort sampled during active COVID-19.

The genes are TRBV24-1 and TRBJ2-7; 9 nucleotides line up with TRBD2. CDR1 and CDR2 from the germline V gene are KGHDR and SFDVKD. V lost 11 bases, J lost 1 base, and 5 bases stayed unmatched. This CDR3 is built from 13 residues. CDR3 nucleotides: TGTGCCAAGAGACTAGCGGTATCCTACGAGCAGTACTTC. As protein: CAKRLAVSYEQYF.

The chain links TRBV7-9 to TRBJ1-4, with 8 bases lining up with TRBD1. Unmatched junction bases numbered 5, after V lost 4 bases and J lost 4 bases. The CDR3 loop spans 15 amino acids. Germline V lookup: CDR1 SEHNR, CDR2 FQNEAQ (reference sequence). The chain's CDR3 is CASSYGQGLNEKLFF. Here the CDR3 DNA reads TGTGCCAGCAGCTATGGACAGGGTCTTAATGAAAAACTGTTTTTT.

The rearrangement links TRBV6-1 to TRBJ2-3, with 7 nucleotides matching TRBD2. CDR3 size: 14 residues. The V gene end was trimmed by 0 bases and the J gene end by 8 bases; junction bases not matched to a gene: 5. CDR1 and CDR2 (germline): MNHNS, SASEGT. CDR3 region: CASSEAPTSITQYF. The CDR3 DNA is TGTGCCAGCAGTGAAGCCCCGACTAGCATTACGCAGTATTTT.

The V and J genes are TRBV27 and TRBJ2-1; 9 nucleotides match TRBD2. Germline CDR1 reads MNHEY; CDR2 reads SMNVEV (reference sequence). There are 17 residues in the CDR3. The junction had 11 bases not matched to a gene; V was cut back by 8 bases and J by 0 bases. CDR3 DNA: TGTGCCAGCTTTAGCGGGAGAGGGGGGAGCTCCTACAATGAGCAGTTCTTC. Its protein is CASFSGRGGSSYNEQFF.

The CDR3 nucleotides read TGTGCCAGCAGCAGACGGGACAGGAGGGACCAAGAGACCCAGTACTTC. It is translated as CASSRRDRRDQETQYF. This rearrangement joins TRBV7-6 to TRBJ2-5; 8 positions agree with TRBD1. This CDR3 spans 16 amino acids. With 5 bases clipped from V and 0 bases from J, the junction kept 8 bases outside the gene matches. CDR1 SGHVS and CDR2 FNYEAQ come from the germline V gene.

The chain is built from TRBV7-2 and TRBJ2-1; 7 nucleotides line up with TRBD1. The CDR3 is 14 amino acids. With V trimmed by 5 bases and J by 8 bases, 9 bases remained unmatched. Per the germline V gene, CDR1 is SGHTA and CDR2 is FQGNSA. The CDR3 nucleotides read TGTGCCAGCAGCCCCCGACAGGGCCCCGATGAGCAGTTCTTC. It is translated as CASSPRQGPDEQFF.

The CDR3 nucleotides read TGTGCCAGCAGCTATCAGGGGGTGAATCAGCCCCAGCATTTT. This sequence encodes CASSYQGVNQPQHF. The rearrangement joins TRBV5-6 to TRBJ1-5; 7 bases match TRBD1. Per germline, CDR1 SGHDT and CDR2 YYEEEE. With V trimmed by 3 bases and J by 4 bases, 4 bases remained unmatched. This CDR3 has 14 amino acids.

The gene calls are TRBV19 and TRBJ2-7; D is ambiguous. V lost 2 bases and J lost 0, with 17 bases in between. The CDR3 sequence is 17 residues long. From germline, CDR1 is LNHDA and CDR2 SQIVND (reference sequence). CDR3 protein: CASSIRISGSSSYEQYF. Here the CDR3 DNA reads TGTGCCAGTAGTATAAGGATTTCGGGTTCCAGCTCCTACGAGCAGTACTTC. Supplemented by reference TRBV19 and TRBJ2-7, the full variable domain reads DGGITQSPKYLFRKEGQNVTLSCEQNLNHDAMYWYRQDPGQGLRLIYYSQIVNDFQKGDIAEGYSVSREKKESFPLTVTSAQKNPTAFYLCASSIRISGSSSYEQYFGPGTRLTVT.

The chain recombines TRBV11-3 with TRBJ2-5; TRBD2 aligns across 8 bases. V dropped 5 bases and J dropped 10; count of bases not matched to a gene: 9. The germline CDR1 and CDR2 sequences are SGHNT and YENEEA. This CDR3 is built from 13 residues. The DNA of the CDR3 is TGTGCCAGCAGCGAAGGGACTAGTGGTAACCAGTACTTC. It codes for CASSEGTSGNQYF.

The V gene is TRBV5-5, the J gene TRBJ2-1; 7 bases line up with TRBD1. Per the germline V gene, CDR1 is SGHKS and CDR2 is YYEKEE (reference sequence). The CDR3 sequence is 15 residues long. The trim removed 7 bases at V and 3 bases at J, leaving 10 bases unmatched. The CDR3: CASSERGGVYNEQFF. CDR3 nucleotide sequence: TGTGCCAGCTCGGAACGAGGGGGCGTCTACAATGAGCAGTTCTTC.